The 18 T cell receptor beta chains in this list originate from one sample, sequenced in a study of blood T cell repertoires in COVID-19 (dated by TCRdb to the early 2020s). The method was the immunoSEQ multiplex PCR assay. The clones in this table, taken by TCRdb from immuneACCESS, are in-frame only. Not every clone is retained; where verified, under half of the shortfall comes from an unresolved V gene, and the cause of the rest is unknown. The sample yields roughly 360,000 clones; around nine tenths were counted once. Around 0.97% of the sample lies in the top ten. The sample was PBMCs or T cells enriched from blood (not recorded which). The source is a woman aged 30 to 39 with acute COVID-19.

The rearrangement uses TRBV27 and TRBJ1-2; D uncertain. Trimming pared 5 bases from V and 10 bases from J, leaving 23 bases between. The CDR3 length is 15 residues. Germline lookup yields CDR1 MNHEY and CDR2 SMNVEV (reference sequence). The CDR3 nucleotides read TGTGCCAGCAGTCCAACGCCGGGAGGCCGAGAGGTCTACACCTTC. It specifies CASSPTPGGREVYTF.

The chain recombines TRBV12-3 or TRBV12-4 with TRBJ2-3, with D possibly TRBD1 on 6 matching bases. This CDR3 is built from 13 residues. The ends were cut back, 5 bases at V and 4 bases at J, with 10 bases in the middle. DNA for the CDR3: TGTGCCAGCAGTGAGCAGGGGCCAGATACGCAGTATTTT. This sequence encodes CASSEQGPDTQYF.

V usage is TRBV9 and J usage is TRBJ2-1; weak D call: TRBD2 (5 bases). V was shortened by 4 bases and J by 1 base, with 15 bases between the two germline ends. Per germline, CDR1 SGDLS and CDR2 YYNGEE. The CDR3 is 16 amino acids. CDR3 in amino acids: CASSPHLGSSYNEQFF. The CDR3 coding sequence is TGTGCCAGCAGCCCTCACTTGGGGAGTTCCTACAATGAGCAGTTCTTC.

The chain has TRBV25-1 and TRBJ1-6; D gene unclear. V was shortened by 8 bases and J by 5 bases, with 13 bases between the two germline ends. The CDR3 has 14 residues. Germline V gene sequence: CDR1 MGHDK, CDR2 SYGVNS. CDR3 region: CASGMGEDNSPLHF. The CDR3 coding sequence is TGTGCCAGCGGGATGGGAGAAGATAATTCACCCCTCCACTTT.

The genes are TRBV30 and TRBJ1-1; weak D call: TRBD1 (5 bases). Trimming removed 3 bases at V and 7 bases at J, with 15 bases between. CDR3 length: 13 residues. CDR1 and CDR2 from the germline V gene are GTSNPN and SVGIG (reference sequence). CDR3 coding DNA: TGTGCCTGGAGCGCGGGGGGGGTCGTTGAAGCTTTCTTT. Translating gives CAWSAGGVVEAFF.

This chain links TRBV5-1 with TRBJ1-1, with 8 bases identical to TRBD1. Germline loops: CDR1 SGHRS, CDR2 YFSETQ. The CDR3 loop spans 14 amino acids. After removal of 5 bases from V and 1 base from J, the junction contained 4 bases not matched to a gene. Written as DNA, the CDR3 is TGCGCCAGCAGGACACAGGGGGAGAACACTGAAGCTTTCTTT. Amino acid sequence: CASRTQGENTEAFF. Full variable domain (outside the CDR3, taken from reference TRBV5-1 and TRBJ1-1): KAGVTQTPRYLIKTRGQQVTLSCSPISGHRSVSWYQQTPGQGLQFLFEYFSETQRNKGNFPGRFSGRQFSNSRSEMNVSTLELGDSALYLCASRTQGENTEAFFGQGTRLTVV.

The chain is built from TRBV7-2 and TRBJ2-5; 12 bases are shared with TRBD2. CDR3 length: 16 amino acids. Trimming cost V 5 bases and J 4 bases; bases outside gene matches: 8. Germline CDR1 and CDR2: SGHTA and FQGNSA. The CDR3 nucleotides read TGTGCCAGCAGCCGTCAACTAGCGGGGGGCGCAGAGACCCAGTACTTC. As protein: CASSRQLAGGAETQYF.

The rearrangement uses TRBV19 and TRBJ1-5; 8 bases are a match to TRBD1. This CDR3 region has 13 residues. With V trimmed by 8 bases and J by 6 bases, 6 bases remained unmatched. Per germline, CDR1 LNHDA and CDR2 SQIVND (reference sequence). The CDR3 sequence: CASSDREVQPQHF. The CDR3 nucleotides are TGTGCCAGTTCGGACAGGGAAGTTCAGCCCCAGCATTTT.

This chain's CDR3 is CASSEFPGTGVPDTQYF. CDR3 nucleotide sequence: TGTGCCAGCAGTGAGTTCCCCGGGACAGGGGTCCCAGATACGCAGTATTTT. V usage is TRBV6-1 and J usage is TRBJ2-3, with 10 bases matching TRBD1. J lost 4 bases, V lost 3 bases, and 10 bases had no gene match. The CDR3 totals 17 residues. CDR1 and CDR2 (germline): MNHNS, SASEGT.

The chain combines TRBV5-1 with TRBJ1-4; a possible D gene is TRBD1 (5 bases). The CDR3 covers 14 residues. Between the trimmed V and J ends, which lost 2 bases and 2 bases, there was a span of 7 bases. Germline V gives CDR1 SGHRS, CDR2 YFSETQ. The CDR3 sequence is CASSFSGTNEKLFF. The CDR3, as DNA: TGCGCCAGCAGCTTTTCAGGGACTAATGAAAAACTGTTTTTT.

This clone was observed a single time. The V gene is TRBV18, the J gene TRBJ2-3; D unresolved. Deletions cut 6 bases from V and 4 bases from J, with 14 bases between. The CDR3 loop spans 14 amino acids. Per germline, CDR1 KGHSH and CDR2 LQKENI. The CDR3 is CASSLTVASDTQYF. Here the CDR3 DNA reads TGTGCCAGCTCGCTCACAGTCGCCTCAGATACGCAGTATTTT.

The rearrangement joins TRBV27 to TRBJ2-7; D unclear. The CDR3 totals 16 residues. Germline lookup yields CDR1 MNHEY and CDR2 SMNVEV (reference sequence). Trimming pared 7 bases from V and 2 bases from J, leaving 21 bases between. The CDR3 bases are TGTGCCAGCACCCTTTCGCATGATGGCATAACCTACGAGCAGTACTTC. Amino acid sequence: CASTLSHDGITYEQYF.

This chain connects TRBV30 to TRBJ2-2; D unclear. V was pared by 1 base and J by 2 bases, with 14 bases between. From germline, CDR1 is GTSNPN and CDR2 SVGIG (reference sequence). The CDR3 is 16 amino acids. Here the CDR3 reads CAWSGLGRKNTGELFF. DNA of the CDR3: TGTGCCTGGAGTGGTCTGGGCAGAAAAAACACCGGGGAGCTGTTTTTT.

The chain carries TRBV19 and TRBJ1-2, with 11 bases that match TRBD1. V dropped 4 bases and J dropped 3; count of bases not matched to a gene: 7. The CDR3 has 16 residues. The germline gives CDR1 LNHDA, CDR2 SQIVND (reference sequence). DNA of the CDR3: TGTGCCAGTAGTACCCCCCGGGACAGGGGGTACTATGGCTACACCTTC. Translated, it gives CASSTPRDRGYYGYTF.

V is TRBV18 and J is TRBJ2-1; D call uncertain. Germline-derived CDR1 and CDR2 are KGHSH and LQKENI. The CDR3 sequence is 19 residues long. V was trimmed by 3 bases and J by 10 bases, leaving 31 bases between them. The CDR3 DNA follows: TGTGCCAGCTCACCCCGATCCCGAGGCACGATCCCCTTGAGGAGAGAGCAGTTCTTC. Amino acids: CASSPRSRGTIPLRREQFF.

The rearrangement links TRBV6-5 to TRBJ1-1, with TRBD1 as a possible D gene (5 bases). The germline V and J ends were trimmed by 6 bases and 4 bases, with 15 bases remaining between them. This CDR3 has 14 residues. Per the germline V gene, CDR1 is MNHEY and CDR2 is SVGAGI. CDR3 in amino acids: CASSPEGSGTEAFF. Written as DNA, the CDR3 is TGTGCCAGCAGCCCGGAGGGGTCGGGCACTGAAGCTTTCTTT.

The rearrangement links TRBV6-2 or TRBV6-3 to TRBJ1-1; D unclear. Germline V gene sequence: CDR1 MNHEY, CDR2 SVGEGT. The CDR3 covers 13 residues. Deletions cut 2 bases from V and 12 bases from J, with 16 bases between. The CDR3 here is CASSYREVTSPFF. The CDR3 DNA is TGTGCCAGCAGTTACAGAGAGGTTACAAGCCCTTTCTTT.

The chain recombines TRBV10-2 with TRBJ1-6; 7 nucleotides agree with TRBD1. The junction had 5 bases not matched to a gene; V was cut back by 2 bases and J by 4 bases. In germline, CDR1 is WSHSY, CDR2 SAAADI. The CDR3 runs to 16 residues. Here the CDR3 DNA reads TGCGCCAGCAGTGAGGGAACAGGGGTGTATAATTCACCCCTCCACTTT. This gives the protein CASSEGTGVYNSPLHF.